This is a list of T cell receptor beta chains from one sample in a study of blood T cells in healthy people across ages. TCRdb re-called the 5' RACE reads with MiXCR, one entry per CDR3 protein. The data contain 750,000 or so distinct CDR3 sequences, 25% of them singletons. This sample was also put to use in a study of T cells of mothers and their children.

The sequenced sample was blood. These receptors were obtained from a boy aged 10-17 years in good health. Each CDR3 is given without its conserved first and last residue.

j_call: TRBJ2-1
v_call: TRBV25-1
cdr3_aa: ASSESKGYNEQF

j_call: .
v_call: TRBV20-1
cdr3_aa: SVITSAAYNEQF

j_call: TRBJ2-2
v_call: TRBV3-1
cdr3_aa: ASSPRQITTGELF

j_call: TRBJ2-3
v_call: TRBV15
cdr3_aa: ATSGPSDTNLGDTQY

j_call: .
v_call: TRBV20-1
cdr3_aa: SASGLAGGYEQY

j_call: TRBJ2-2
v_call: TRBV5-1
cdr3_aa: ASREINTGELF

j_call: TRBJ2-7
v_call: TRBV12-3/TRBV12-4
cdr3_aa: ASSPPGPSYEQY

j_call: TRBJ2-6
v_call: TRBV27
cdr3_aa: ASSLLAMTGGFSGANVLT

j_call: TRBJ2-3
v_call: TRBV29-1
cdr3_aa: SVDGATDTQY

j_call: TRBJ2-2
v_call: TRBV24-1
cdr3_aa: ATRPGNLNTGELL

j_call: TRBJ2-7
v_call: TRBV28
cdr3_aa: ASSGTGGPNSYEQY

j_call: TRBJ1-2
v_call: TRBV2
cdr3_aa: ASSEVGKDGYT

j_call: .
v_call: TRBV7-7
cdr3_aa: AGSLRRQDEQF

j_call: TRBJ2-7
v_call: TRBV9
cdr3_aa: ASSVDLASYEQY

j_call: TRBJ1-5
v_call: TRBV10-3
cdr3_aa: ATDRKNQPQH

j_call: TRBJ2-3
v_call: TRBV6-1
cdr3_aa: ASSAGRDWDTQY

j_call: TRBJ1-4
v_call: TRBV5-1
cdr3_aa: ASSLRGVDEKLF

j_call: TRBJ2-5
v_call: TRBV5-6
cdr3_aa: ASSLGTVDVQETQY

j_call: TRBJ2-5
v_call: TRBV20-1
cdr3_aa: SARRWQQETQY

j_call: TRBJ2-1
v_call: TRBV7-3
cdr3_aa: ASSPSGGVWSYNEQF

j_call: TRBJ2-7
v_call: TRBV20-1
cdr3_aa: SAGDRGRPYEQY

j_call: TRBJ2-5
v_call: TRBV3-1
cdr3_aa: ASAQLGLEVRETQY

j_call: TRBJ2-4
v_call: TRBV6-2/TRBV6-3
cdr3_aa: ASSYTGYESIQY

j_call: TRBJ1-1
v_call: TRBV12-3/TRBV12-4
cdr3_aa: ASSLLGHTEAF

j_call: TRBJ1-2
v_call: TRBV7-9
cdr3_aa: ASSQARGEGYT

j_call: .
v_call: TRBV28
cdr3_aa: ASSLRQGAEQY

j_call: TRBJ2-3
v_call: TRBV5-4
cdr3_aa: ASSLGLGSTDTQY

j_call: TRBJ1-4
v_call: TRBV5-1
cdr3_aa: ASSFDFSGENEKLF

j_call: TRBJ1-3
v_call: TRBV9
cdr3_aa: ASSALGTRNIY

j_call: TRBJ1-1
v_call: TRBV4-3
cdr3_aa: ASSETWGTEAF

j_call: TRBJ2-3
v_call: TRBV10-3
cdr3_aa: AISELAETSTDTQY

j_call: TRBJ2-3
v_call: TRBV7-9
cdr3_aa: ASSLVSSDTQY

j_call: TRBJ1-2
v_call: TRBV27
cdr3_aa: ASRPIGAVNYGYT

j_call: TRBJ2-3
v_call: TRBV11-2
cdr3_aa: ASSPGTAQDTQY

j_call: TRBJ1-1
v_call: TRBV7-9
cdr3_aa: ASSLGGIAATEAF

j_call: TRBJ2-5
v_call: TRBV3-1
cdr3_aa: ASSQRDRLYQETQY

j_call: TRBJ1-5
v_call: TRBV28
cdr3_aa: ASSLLQGVNQPQH

j_call: TRBJ1-6
v_call: TRBV15
cdr3_aa: ATSRDFSSPLH

j_call: TRBJ1-2
v_call: TRBV12-3/TRBV12-4
cdr3_aa: ASSLPGGYGYT

j_call: TRBJ2-3
v_call: TRBV20-1
cdr3_aa: SARPGGTDTQY

j_call: TRBJ2-4
v_call: TRBV21-1
cdr3_aa: ASSKGHNGDIQY

j_call: TRBJ2-1
v_call: TRBV13
cdr3_aa: ASSGGTVFNEQF

j_call: TRBJ2-1
v_call: TRBV10-3
cdr3_aa: AISESSWTGGLGSYNEQF